The 15 T cell receptor beta chains listed next were all sequenced from one sample in a study of T cell responses to AZD1222 COVID-19 vaccine. Profiling relied on immunoSEQ multiplex PCR, and the TCRdb table lists in-frame clones only, not all of them. The sample has some 95,000 clones, roughly 90% seen once. The sequenced sample was peripheral blood, obtained 28 days after the second AZD1222 dose. The source of these receptors is an adult who received the AZD1222 COVID-19 vaccine.

This chain uses TRBV6-5 with TRBJ1-2, with TRBD1 matching 7 bases. J lost 4 bases, V lost 6 bases, and 8 bases had no gene match. CDR1 MNHEY and CDR2 SVGAGI come from the germline V gene. The CDR3 has 14 amino acids. DNA for the CDR3: TGTGCCAGCAGAGACGACAGGGTGGGCTATGGCTACACCTTC. Translation: CASRDDRVGYGYTF.

The rearrangement joins TRBV5-1 to TRBJ2-1, with D unclear. The CDR3 extends over 18 amino acids. The V end lost 2 bases, the J end lost 2 bases, and 20 bases lay between the germline ends. CDR1 and CDR2 (germline): SGHRS, YFSETQ. The CDR3 DNA follows: TGCGCCAGCAGCTTCGACCTGCTCGAGAGTCCCCCCTACAATGAGCAGTTCTTC. This codes for CASSFDLLESPPYNEQFF. Based on the CDR3 plus reference TRBV5-1 and TRBJ2-1, the full variable domain is KAGVTQTPRYLIKTRGQQVTLSCSPISGHRSVSWYQQTPGQGLQFLFEYFSETQRNKGNFPGRFSGRQFSNSRSEMNVSTLELGDSALYLCASSFDLLESPPYNEQFFGPGTRLTVL.

The J gene is TRBJ1-1, the V gene TRBV28, with 9 bases matching TRBD1. Germline-derived CDR1 and CDR2 are MDHEN and SYDVKM. This CDR3 comprises 15 residues. J gave up 4 bases and V 7 bases, and 10 bases lay outside the gene matches. The CDR3 spells CASTGDRERSTEAFF. For the CDR3, the DNA is TGTGCCAGCACAGGGGACAGGGAGCGGAGCACTGAAGCTTTCTTT.

J is TRBJ1-4 and V is TRBV24-1; D call uncertain. The germline CDR1 and CDR2 sequences are KGHDR and SFDVKD. V lost 3 bases to trimming and J lost 8 bases, with 18 bases between them. CDR3 length: 16 residues. For the CDR3, the DNA is TGTGCCACCAGTGATCCAAGCCTAGGCCTAGGGGAAAAACTGTTTTTT. Translated: CATSDPSLGLGEKLFF.

This clone was detected once. This chain uses TRBV9 with TRBJ2-3; D uncertain. Trimming cost V 2 bases and J 0 bases, with 4 bases left between them. The CDR3 is 13 amino acids. From germline, CDR1 is SGDLS and CDR2 YYNGEE. This chain's CDR3 is CASSVSSTDTQYF. CDR3 nucleotide sequence: TGTGCCAGCAGCGTCTCTAGCACAGATACGCAGTATTTT.

This clone has only a few counts. Other DNA sequences of this sample code for an identical CDR3. The chain combines TRBV9 with TRBJ1-5, with D possibly TRBD1 on 5 matching bases. Germline CDR1 and CDR2: SGDLS and YYNGEE. Trimming shortened V by 0 bases and J by 7 bases, and 11 bases separated the two germline ends. The CDR3 has 14 residues. CDR3 residues: CASSVDGAGQPQHF. The CDR3 DNA sequence: TGTGCCAGCAGCGTAGATGGGGCCGGGCAGCCCCAGCATTTT.

The chain links TRBV19 to TRBJ1-5; 8 bases line up with TRBD1. The germline CDR1 and CDR2 sequences are LNHDA and SQIVND (reference sequence). V was pared by 3 bases and J by 3 bases, with 4 bases of the junction left unmatched. The CDR3 length is 15 residues. CDR3 in amino acids: CASSISGQVNQPQHF. For the CDR3, the DNA is TGTGCCAGTAGTATCTCGGGACAGGTCAATCAGCCCCAGCATTTT.

This chain uses TRBV4-2 with TRBJ2-2; D might be TRBD1 (6 bases). Trimming removed 4 bases at V and 3 bases at J, with 12 bases between. CDR3 length: 15 amino acids. CDR1 is LGHNA and CDR2 is YNFKEQ in the germline V gene. CDR3 in amino acids: CASSPQGSDTGELFF. DNA for the CDR3: TGTGCCAGCAGCCCTCAGGGGTCGGACACCGGGGAGCTGTTTTTT.

This clone came up a few times. The rearrangement links TRBV5-1 to TRBJ2-7, with TRBD1 identical over 12 bases. The CDR3 sequence is 16 residues long. From germline, CDR1 is SGHRS and CDR2 YFSETQ. J was trimmed by 4 bases and V by 4 bases; bases with no gene match: 9. CDR3 residues: CASSRSRDRGQYEQYF. The CDR3 DNA reads TGCGCCAGCAGCCGGAGCCGGGACAGGGGGCAGTACGAGCAGTACTTC.

The J gene is TRBJ1-2, the V gene TRBV24-1, with a tentative D call TRBD1 (5 bases). CDR3 size: 13 residues. V was shortened by 5 bases and J by 0 bases, with 6 bases between the two germline ends. Germline CDR1 is KGHDR and CDR2 is SFDVKD. The CDR3 is CATSAGPNYGYTF. CDR3 DNA: TGTGCCACCAGTGCGGGGCCTAACTATGGCTACACCTTC.

V is TRBV6-5 and J is TRBJ2-7; D unclear. Germline V CDR1 and CDR2: MNHEY, SVGAGI. The CDR3 sequence is 14 residues long. The V end lost 7 bases, the J end lost 1 base, and 14 bases lay between the germline ends. The CDR3 DNA reads TGTGCCAGCATCCGAGGCGACCCATCCTACGAGCAGTACTTC. It specifies CASIRGDPSYEQYF.

The chain is built from TRBV11-2 and TRBJ2-4; D is uncertain. Germline V lookup: CDR1 SGHAT, CDR2 FQNNGV. Deletions cut 4 bases from V and 0 bases from J, with 10 bases between. The CDR3 is 15 amino acids. DNA of the CDR3: TGTGCCAGCAGCTCACCAACAGTAGCCAAAAACATTCAGTACTTC. Encoded protein: CASSSPTVAKNIQYF.

CDR3 in DNA: TGTGCCAGCAGCAACCCCCAGCGGGAGTATGGGGAGACCCAGTACTTC. It is translated as CASSNPQREYGETQYF. V usage is TRBV14 and J usage is TRBJ2-5, with 8 nucleotides matching TRBD2. This CDR3 has 16 residues. Trimming at V came to 5 bases and at J to 5 bases, leaving 13 bases not matched to a gene. CDR1 SGHDN and CDR2 FVKESK come from the germline V gene. Complete variable domain (other parts from reference TRBV14 and TRBJ2-5): EAGVTQFPSHSVIEKGQTVTLRCDPISGHDNLYWYRRVMGKEIKFLLHFVKESKQDESGMPNNRFLAERTGGTYSTLKVQPAELEDSGVYFCASSNPQREYGETQYFGPGTRLLVL.

V usage is TRBV3-1 (or the pseudogene TRBV3-2) and J usage is TRBJ2-3; D is ambiguous. This CDR3 region has 13 residues. Trimming took off 4 bases at V and 0 bases at J, with 5 bases between the two ends. The germline gives CDR1 LGHDT, CDR2 YNNKEL (reference sequence). CDR3 amino acids: CASSLASTDTQYF. CDR3 nucleotide sequence: TGTGCCAGCAGCCTAGCTAGCACAGATACGCAGTATTTT.

The chain employs TRBV19 and TRBJ2-7; D is unclear. The germline V gene has CDR1 LNHDA and CDR2 SQIVND (reference sequence). The CDR3 contains 14 residues. V gave up 4 bases and J gave up 9 bases, with 19 bases separating them. The CDR3 sequence: CASSTKATSYWQYF. The CDR3 DNA is TGTGCCAGTAGTACGAAGGCTACATCCTACTGGCAGTACTTC.